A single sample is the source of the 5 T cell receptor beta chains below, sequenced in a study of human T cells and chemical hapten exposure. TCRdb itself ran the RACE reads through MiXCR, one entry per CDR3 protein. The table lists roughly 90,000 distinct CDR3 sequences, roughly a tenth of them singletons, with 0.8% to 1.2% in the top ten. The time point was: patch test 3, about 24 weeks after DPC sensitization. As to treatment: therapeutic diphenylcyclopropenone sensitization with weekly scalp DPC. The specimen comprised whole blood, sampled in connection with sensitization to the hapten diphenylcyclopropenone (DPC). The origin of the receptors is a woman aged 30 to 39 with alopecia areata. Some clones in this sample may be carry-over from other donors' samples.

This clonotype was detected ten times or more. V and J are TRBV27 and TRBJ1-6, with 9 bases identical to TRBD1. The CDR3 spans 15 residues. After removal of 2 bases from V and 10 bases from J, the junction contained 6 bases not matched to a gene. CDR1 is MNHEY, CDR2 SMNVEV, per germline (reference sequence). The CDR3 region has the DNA TGTGCCAGCAGTTTAGAGTACAGGGGGCACTCACCCCTCCACTTT. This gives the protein CASSLEYRGHSPLHF.

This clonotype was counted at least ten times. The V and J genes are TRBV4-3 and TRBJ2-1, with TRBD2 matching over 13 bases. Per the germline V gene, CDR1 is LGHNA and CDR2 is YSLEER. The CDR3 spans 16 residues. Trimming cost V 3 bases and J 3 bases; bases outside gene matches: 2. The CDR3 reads CASSQGTSGDYNEQFF. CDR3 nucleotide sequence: TGCGCCAGCAGCCAGGGGACTAGCGGGGACTACAATGAGCAGTTCTTC.

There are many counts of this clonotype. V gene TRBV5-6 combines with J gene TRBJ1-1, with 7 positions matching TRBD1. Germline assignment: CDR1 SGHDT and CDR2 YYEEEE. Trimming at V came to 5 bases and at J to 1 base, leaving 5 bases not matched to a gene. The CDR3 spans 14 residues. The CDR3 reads CASSWRTGNTEAFF. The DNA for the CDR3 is TGTGCCAGCAGTTGGAGGACAGGGAACACTGAAGCTTTCTTT.

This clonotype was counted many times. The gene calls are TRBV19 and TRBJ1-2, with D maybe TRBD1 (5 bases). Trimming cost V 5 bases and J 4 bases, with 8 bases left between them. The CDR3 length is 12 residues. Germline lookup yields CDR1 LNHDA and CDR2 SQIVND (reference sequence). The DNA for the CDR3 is TGTGCCAGTAGTGCAGGGACCTATGGCTACACCTTC. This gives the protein CASSAGTYGYTF.

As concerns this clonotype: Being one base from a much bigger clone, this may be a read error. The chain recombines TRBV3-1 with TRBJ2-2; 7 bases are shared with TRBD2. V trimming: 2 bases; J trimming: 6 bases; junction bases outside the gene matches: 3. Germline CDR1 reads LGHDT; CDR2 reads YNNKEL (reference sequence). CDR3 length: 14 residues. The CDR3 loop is CASSQLGGAGELFF. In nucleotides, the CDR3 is TGTGCCAGCAGCCAACTGGGGGGGGCCGGGGAGCTGTTTTTT.